This note documents a single TCR beta chain sequence. Methods used by the authors: Using reference gene primer amplification, nucleated cell counts were estimated. The method was immunoSEQ multiplex PCR; TCRdb's version includes in-frame clones alone and lacks a portion of them. V, J and clone size were drawn from that table, and D and trimming were deduced from the DNA. The table has fewer than 500,000 clones, around 88% seen once. This record belongs to a study of blood T cell repertoires in COVID-19. Study background: The United States, Italy and Spain were the sources of the acute and convalescent COVID-19 samples. Nucleic acid was either cDNA or gDNA, and it came from T cells, B-cell-depleted T cells, or PBMCs.

V gave up 3 bases and J gave up 4 bases, with 10 bases separating them. CDR1 and CDR2 from the germline V gene are MDHEN and SYDVKM. This CDR3 is 14 amino acids long. The specimen sequenced was peripheral blood. V gene TRBV28 combines with J gene TRBJ1-5; possible D gene TRBD1, 6 bases. The receptor was derived from a woman in her 30s with acute or convalescent COVID-19. The CDR3 coding sequence is TGTGCCAGCAGTTTGGACAGTAAGAATCAGCCCCAGCATTTT. This gives the protein CASSLDSKNQPQHF.